The present entry profiles one T cell receptor beta chain with its context. Its antigen is still unknown. No per-base quality is available; no much larger clone lies one base away. Distinct nucleotide sequences in the sample also encode this CDR3. There are 13 amino acids in the CDR3, from cysteine to phenylalanine inclusive. The DNA shown is the 39-base CDR3, in frame from base 1. CDR1 and CDR2, per the germline V gene, are SGDLS and YYNGEE. V is cut by 0 bases and J by 9 bases, and the space between the germline ends is 7 bases. The entry originates in a study of shared clonotypes between healthy human individuals (TCRdb year 2020). About the investigation overall: Three men and a couple of women, aged 18 to 49 years, made up the cohort. Per donor, three plates each were used for CD4 naive and CD4 memory, two for CD8 naive, and one for CD8 memory. To estimate repertoire size and how much clonotypes are shared between individuals, the study performed deep sequencing of blood TCR repertoires from roughly five healthy adults. To increase sequencing depth and limit assay-specific biases, different laboratories used diverse techniques to prepare libraries and sequence TCR repertoires. Each donor's leukapheresis produced roughly between roughly 0.85 and 10 billion PBMCs. Broader findings and caveats from the paper: Higher generation probabilities were observed for clonotypes shared by all four sorted-subset donors than for non-shared clonotypes. Based on pairwise subsampling, the degree of clonotype sharing among donors was expected to be affected by sequencing depth. Sharing across a few donors was observed for around 4.8% of naive CD4, around 3.5% of naive CD8, about 2.3% of memory CD4, and roughly 0.4% of memory CD8 clonotypes. The small number of donors limited the genetic and exposure-history diversity represented. Sampling was restricted to blood, and TCR repertoires in tissues likely differ from the TCR repertoires found in blood. Naive subsets generally had larger estimated clonotype richness than memory subsets. Rarefaction of sorted-subset datasets indicated incomplete sequencing despite the large sequencing depth.

TCR CDR3 regions were amplified from genomic DNA by multiplex PCR using the deep immunoSEQ assay. Extracted genomic DNA from each cell subset was spread evenly across all wells of several immunoSEQ 96-well plates, with each plate serving as a replicate. For sorted subsets, about 200 ng genomic DNA, equal to 25,000 to 35,000 T cell genomes, was loaded into each replicate PCR. Purified libraries were measured with a Qubit 3.0 fluorometer, size-checked on a Bioanalyzer 2100, and measured again with the KAPA Library Quantification kit. Every immunoSEQ 96-well plate was sequenced on a dedicated single-read 150-cycle Illumina NextSeq 550 flow cell. Concerning the study's data processing: Because the immunoSEQ output included only junctional sequences and no quality scores, the filtering could not be the same as the filtering used for full-length reads. To assign V/J genes and CDR3, sequences were annotated against IMGT germline references using PyIR, a Python wrapper for IgBLAST v1.9. Reads were filtered out if the reads had weak V/J assignments (E-value above 1e-6), no CDR3, stop codons, out-of-frame junctions, or ambiguous translated residues. V3J clonotypes were defined by identical inferred V gene, J gene, and CDR3 amino acid sequence. To compute the percentage overlap between repertoires, the number of shared unique clonotypes was divided by the size of the smaller repertoire. RTK rarefaction, the Chao1 estimator, and Recon v2.1 estimates of unobserved clonotypes were used to assess repertoire richness. For all TCRbeta clonotypes obtained by the gDNA method from a handful of donors, generation probabilities were computed with OLGA. This is the immuneACCESS table as TCRdb keeps it, with only in-frame sequences that have V and J called. A part of the clones is gone; compared with another copy, unresolved V genes explain less than half, and the rest is unexplained. Clone size and the V and J calls come from that table; the DNA yielded D and trimming. The table for this sample lists 1.5 million to 2.5 million clones; around 96% of them were counted only once. Roughly 1% of the sample belongs to the ten largest clones.

CD8 naive samples consisted of CD45RO-negative cells that were positively selected for CCR7, yielding a CD45RA+CCR7+ population without TemRA cells. Healthy HIV-negative adults with no recently reported acute infections or vaccinations were included as donors. Every donor was a Caucasian adult residing in Nashville, Tennessee, USA. Blood was collected by leukapheresis, and PBMCs were isolated by Ficoll-Histopaque density gradient centrifugation and then cryopreserved in liquid nitrogen vapor phase. Purity and quantity of every magnetically sorted T cell population were checked by analytical flow cytometry. Genomic DNA was isolated from each sorted fraction and quantified by UV absorbance on a Nanodrop 2000c.

The source material was naive CD8+ T cells sorted from blood. Explained via the paper, the cell subset or site label denotes: CD45RA+CCR7+. The clonotype originates from a man between 18 and 35 years old in good health. Recombination joined TRBV9 with TRBJ1-6; the D segment could be TRBD1, given 6 matching bases. The nucleotides are TGTGCCAGCAGCGTAGAAGGGGGTTCACCCCTCCACTTT. It encodes CASSVEGGSPLHF.